This entry is about one T cell receptor (beta chain). Antigen: not known. The CDR3 runs to 14 residues. Trimming shortened V by 3 bases and J by 3 bases, and 12 bases separated the two germline ends. Germline CDR1 reads DFQATT; CDR2 reads SNEGSKA (reference sequence). The authors produced TCR alpha and TCR beta cDNA libraries with sample barcodes and UMIs by 5'RACE using constant-segment primers. TCRdb re-called the 5' RACE reads through MiXCR, storing one row per CDR3 protein. This sample carries approximately 480,000 distinct CDR3 sequences, approximately 18% of them seen once, and the ten largest clones take over 9%. The source of the sample is a study of T-cell memory formation after mild COVID-19. Study-level results: The authors left the SARS-CoV-2 specificity of second-wave clones peaking on day 37 unconfirmed.

This sequence was found in an adult woman who had mild COVID-19 (a few samples of this study predate the infection). Cell type and time point are not known. The V call is TRBV20-1, the J call TRBJ1-5; D is ambiguous. Sequenced material: PBMCs or a T cell subset sorted from them (not recorded which). The CDR3 nucleotides read TGCAGTGCTAGCTGGACTGTTTCCAATCAGCCCCAGCATTTT. As protein: CSASWTVSNQPQHF.